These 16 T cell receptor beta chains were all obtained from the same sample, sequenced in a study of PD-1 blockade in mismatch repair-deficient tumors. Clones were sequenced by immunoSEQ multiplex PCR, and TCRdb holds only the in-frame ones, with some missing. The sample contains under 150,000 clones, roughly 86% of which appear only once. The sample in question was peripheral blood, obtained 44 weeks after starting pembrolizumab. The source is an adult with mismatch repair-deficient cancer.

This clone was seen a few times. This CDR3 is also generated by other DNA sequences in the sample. In DNA form, the CDR3 reads TGTGCCTGGAGTGCCCTGGGGGAGCAGTACTTC. Its protein product is CAWSALGEQYF. V is TRBV30 and J is TRBJ2-7; D remains unclear. With 1 base removed from V and 7 bases from J, the gap between germline ends came to 8 bases. The length of the CDR3 is 11 residues. Per germline, CDR1 GTSNPN and CDR2 SVGIG (reference sequence).

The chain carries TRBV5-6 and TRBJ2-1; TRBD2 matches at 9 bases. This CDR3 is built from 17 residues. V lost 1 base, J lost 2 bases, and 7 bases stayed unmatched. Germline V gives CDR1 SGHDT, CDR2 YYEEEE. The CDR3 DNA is TGTGCCAGCAGCTTGCCCCTGCGGGAGGGCCCCTACAATGAGCAGTTCTTC. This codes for CASSLPLREGPYNEQFF.

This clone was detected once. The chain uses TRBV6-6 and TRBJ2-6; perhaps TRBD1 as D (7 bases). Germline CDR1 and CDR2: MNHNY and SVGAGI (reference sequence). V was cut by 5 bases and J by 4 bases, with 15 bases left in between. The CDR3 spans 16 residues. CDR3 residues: CASSKSQGRGANVLTF. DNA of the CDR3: TGTGCCAGCAGTAAATCACAGGGGAGGGGGGCCAACGTCCTGACTTTC.

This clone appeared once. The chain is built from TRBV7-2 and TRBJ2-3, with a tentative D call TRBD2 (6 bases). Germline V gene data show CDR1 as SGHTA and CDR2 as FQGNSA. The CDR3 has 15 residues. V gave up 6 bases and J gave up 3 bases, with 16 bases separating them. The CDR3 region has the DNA TGTGCCAGCAGGTTACCATCAGGAGGGACAGATACGCAGTATTTT. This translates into CASRLPSGGTDTQYF.

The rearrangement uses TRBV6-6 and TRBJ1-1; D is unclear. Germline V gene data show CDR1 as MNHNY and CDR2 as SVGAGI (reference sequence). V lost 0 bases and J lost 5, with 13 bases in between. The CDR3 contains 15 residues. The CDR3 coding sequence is TGTGCCAGCAGTTACTCGACGGGAGCCAGGACTGAAGCTTTCTTT. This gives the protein CASSYSTGARTEAFF.

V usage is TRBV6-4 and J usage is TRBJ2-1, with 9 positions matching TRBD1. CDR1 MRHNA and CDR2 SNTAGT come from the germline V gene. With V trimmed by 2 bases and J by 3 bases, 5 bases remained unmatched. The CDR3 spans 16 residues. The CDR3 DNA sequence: TGTGCCAGCAGTGACGCCCCGGGACAGGGCTACAATGAGCAGTTCTTC. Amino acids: CASSDAPGQGYNEQFF.

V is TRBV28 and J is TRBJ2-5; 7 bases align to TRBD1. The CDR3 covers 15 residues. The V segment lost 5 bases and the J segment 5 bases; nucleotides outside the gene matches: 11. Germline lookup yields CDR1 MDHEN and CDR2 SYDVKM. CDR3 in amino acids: CASSRDSRRWETQYF. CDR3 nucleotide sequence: TGTGCCAGCAGTCGGGACAGCCGGCGTTGGGAGACCCAGTACTTC.

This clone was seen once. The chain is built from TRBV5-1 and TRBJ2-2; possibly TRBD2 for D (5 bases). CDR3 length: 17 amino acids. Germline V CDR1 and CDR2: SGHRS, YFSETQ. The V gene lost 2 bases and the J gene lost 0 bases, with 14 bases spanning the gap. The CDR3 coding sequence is TGCGCCAGCAGCTTTATAACGGGGTTAGCGAACACCGGGGAGCTGTTTTTT. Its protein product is CASSFITGLANTGELFF.

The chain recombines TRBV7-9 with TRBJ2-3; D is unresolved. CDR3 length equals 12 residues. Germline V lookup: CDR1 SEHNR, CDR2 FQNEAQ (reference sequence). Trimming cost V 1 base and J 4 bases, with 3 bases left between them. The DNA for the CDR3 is TGTGCCAGCAGCTTAGGTCCAGATACGCAGTATTTT. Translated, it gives CASSLGPDTQYF.

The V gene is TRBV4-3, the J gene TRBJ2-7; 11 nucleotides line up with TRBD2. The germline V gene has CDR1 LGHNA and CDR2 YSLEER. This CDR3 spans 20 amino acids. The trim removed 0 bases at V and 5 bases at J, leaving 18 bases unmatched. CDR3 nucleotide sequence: TGCGCCAGCAGCCAAGATCCGACAAAAACTAGCGGGAGTCTTAGCGACGAGCAGTACTTC. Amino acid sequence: CASSQDPTKTSGSLSDEQYF.

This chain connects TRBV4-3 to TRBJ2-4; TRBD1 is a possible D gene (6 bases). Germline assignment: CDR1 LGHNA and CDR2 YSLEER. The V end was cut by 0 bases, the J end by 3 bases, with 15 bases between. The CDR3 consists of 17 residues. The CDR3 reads CASSQEFRGSGKNIQYF. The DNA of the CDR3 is TGCGCCAGCAGCCAAGAGTTCAGGGGCAGTGGCAAAAACATTCAGTACTTC.

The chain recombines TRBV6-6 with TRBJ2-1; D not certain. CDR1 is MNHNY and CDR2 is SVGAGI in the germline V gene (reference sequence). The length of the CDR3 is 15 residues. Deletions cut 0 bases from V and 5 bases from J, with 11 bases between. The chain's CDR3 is CASSYSNGFNNEQFF. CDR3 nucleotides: TGTGCCAGCAGTTACTCGAATGGTTTTAACAATGAGCAGTTCTTC.

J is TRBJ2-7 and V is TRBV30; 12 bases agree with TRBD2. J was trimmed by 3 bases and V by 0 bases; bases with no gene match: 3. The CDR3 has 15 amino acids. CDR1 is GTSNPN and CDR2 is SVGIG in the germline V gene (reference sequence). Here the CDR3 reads CAWSVGLAGHYEQYF. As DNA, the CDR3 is TGTGCCTGGAGTGTAGGACTAGCGGGACACTACGAGCAGTACTTC.

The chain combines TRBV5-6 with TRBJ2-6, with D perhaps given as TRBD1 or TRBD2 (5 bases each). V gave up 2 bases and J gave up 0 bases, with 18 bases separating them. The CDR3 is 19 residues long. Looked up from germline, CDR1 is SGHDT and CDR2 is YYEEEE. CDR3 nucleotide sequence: TGTGCCAGCAGCTTAACGGGATGGGGGACCCACTCTGGGGCCAACGTCCTGACTTTC. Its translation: CASSLTGWGTHSGANVLTF.

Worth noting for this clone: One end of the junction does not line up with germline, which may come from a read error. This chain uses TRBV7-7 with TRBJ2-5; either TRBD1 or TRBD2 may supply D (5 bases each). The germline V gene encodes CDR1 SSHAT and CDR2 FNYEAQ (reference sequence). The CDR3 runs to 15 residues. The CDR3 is CASSRGPVGGETQYF. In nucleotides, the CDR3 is TGTGCTAGCAGCCGGGGTCCAGTTGGGGGAGAGACCCAGTACTTC.

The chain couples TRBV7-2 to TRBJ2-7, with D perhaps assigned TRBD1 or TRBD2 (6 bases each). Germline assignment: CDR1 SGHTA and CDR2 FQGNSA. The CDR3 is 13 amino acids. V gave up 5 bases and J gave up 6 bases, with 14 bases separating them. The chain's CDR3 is CASSATGRFEQYF. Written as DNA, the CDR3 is TGTGCCAGCAGCGCAACAGGGAGGTTCGAGCAGTACTTC.